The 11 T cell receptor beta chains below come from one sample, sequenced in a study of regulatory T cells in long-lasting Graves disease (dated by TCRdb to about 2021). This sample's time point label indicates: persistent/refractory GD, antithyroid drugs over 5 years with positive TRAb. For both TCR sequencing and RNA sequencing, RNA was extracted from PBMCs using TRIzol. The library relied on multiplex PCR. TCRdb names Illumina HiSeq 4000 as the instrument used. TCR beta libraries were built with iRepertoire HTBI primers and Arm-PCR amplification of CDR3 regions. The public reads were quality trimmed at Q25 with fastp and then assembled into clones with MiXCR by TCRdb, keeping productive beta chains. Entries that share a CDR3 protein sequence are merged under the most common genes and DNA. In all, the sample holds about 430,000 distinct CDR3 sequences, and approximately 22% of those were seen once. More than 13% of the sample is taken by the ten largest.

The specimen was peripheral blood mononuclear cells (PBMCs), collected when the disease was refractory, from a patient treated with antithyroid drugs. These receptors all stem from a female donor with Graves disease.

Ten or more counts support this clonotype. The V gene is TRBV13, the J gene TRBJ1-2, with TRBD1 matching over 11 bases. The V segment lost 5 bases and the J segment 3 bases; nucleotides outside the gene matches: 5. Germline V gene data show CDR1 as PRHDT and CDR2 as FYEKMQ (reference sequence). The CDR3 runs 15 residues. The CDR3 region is CASSLGQGDYYGYTF. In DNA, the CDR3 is TGTGCCAGCAGCCTGGGACAGGGGGATTACTATGGCTACACCTTC.

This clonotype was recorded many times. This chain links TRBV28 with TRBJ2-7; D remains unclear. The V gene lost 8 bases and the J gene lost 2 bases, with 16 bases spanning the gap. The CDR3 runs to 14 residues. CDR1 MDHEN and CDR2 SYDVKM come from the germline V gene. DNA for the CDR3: TGTGCCAGCGGTTATAAACCCTCTACCTACGAGCAGTACTTC. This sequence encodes CASGYKPSTYEQYF. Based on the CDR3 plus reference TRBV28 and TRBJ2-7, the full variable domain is DVKVTQSSRYLVKRTGEKVFLECVQDMDHENMFWYRQDPGLGLRLIYFSYDVKMKEKGDIPEGYSVSREKKERFSLILESASTNQTSMYLCASGYKPSTYEQYFGPGTRLTVT.

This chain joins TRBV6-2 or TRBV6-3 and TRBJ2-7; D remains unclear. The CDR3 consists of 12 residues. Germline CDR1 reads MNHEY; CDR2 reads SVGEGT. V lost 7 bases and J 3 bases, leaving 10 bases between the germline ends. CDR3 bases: TGTGCCAGCAAAAAAAAGGGCTACGAGCAGTACTTC. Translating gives CASKKKGYEQYF.

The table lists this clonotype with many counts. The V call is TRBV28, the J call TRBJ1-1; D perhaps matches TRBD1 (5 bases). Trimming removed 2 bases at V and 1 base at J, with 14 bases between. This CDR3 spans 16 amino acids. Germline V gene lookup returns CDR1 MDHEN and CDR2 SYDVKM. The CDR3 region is CASSLIGQLRNTEAFF. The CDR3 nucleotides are TGTGCCAGCAGTTTAATTGGACAATTGCGGAACACTGAAGCTTTCTTT.

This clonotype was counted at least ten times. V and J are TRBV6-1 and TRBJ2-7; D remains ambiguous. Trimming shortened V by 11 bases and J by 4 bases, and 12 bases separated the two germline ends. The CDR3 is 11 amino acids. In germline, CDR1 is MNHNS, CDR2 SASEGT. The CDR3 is CAPLPGYEQYF. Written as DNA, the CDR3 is TGTGCCCCATTGCCGGGTTACGAGCAGTACTTC.

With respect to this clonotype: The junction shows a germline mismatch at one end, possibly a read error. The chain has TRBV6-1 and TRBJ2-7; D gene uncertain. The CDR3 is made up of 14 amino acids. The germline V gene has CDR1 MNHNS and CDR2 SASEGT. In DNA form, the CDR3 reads TGTGCCAGCAAGGCCGGATTACGTCTTAATGTCGTCGCGTTC. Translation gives CASKAGLRLNVVAF.

CDR3 in DNA: TGTGCCAGCAATGACAAGGACAGAATCTATGAAAAACTGTTTTTT. Amino acid sequence: CASNDKDRIYEKLFF. The rearrangement uses TRBV6-2 or TRBV6-3 and TRBJ1-4, with D perhaps TRBD1 (6 bases). V lost 7 bases and J lost 6, with 18 bases in between. The CDR3 has 15 amino acids. Germline CDR1 MNHEY, CDR2 SVGEGT.

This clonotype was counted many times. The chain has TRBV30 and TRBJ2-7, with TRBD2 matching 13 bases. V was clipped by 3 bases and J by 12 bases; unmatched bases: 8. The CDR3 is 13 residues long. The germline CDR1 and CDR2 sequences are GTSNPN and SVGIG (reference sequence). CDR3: CAWSQGLAGASYF. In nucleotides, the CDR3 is TGTGCCTGGAGCCAAGGACTAGCGGGAGCGTCGTACTTC.

The CDR3 sequence is CASSVTGTSNYEQYF. The CDR3 DNA follows: TGTGCCAGCAGTGTTACCGGGACTAGTAACTACGAGCAGTACTTC. The V gene is TRBV6-1, the J gene TRBJ2-7, with 8 bases matching TRBD2. The trim removed 4 bases at V and 3 bases at J, leaving 8 bases unmatched. The CDR3 runs 15 residues. The V gene's germline CDR1 is MNHNS and CDR2 SASEGT.

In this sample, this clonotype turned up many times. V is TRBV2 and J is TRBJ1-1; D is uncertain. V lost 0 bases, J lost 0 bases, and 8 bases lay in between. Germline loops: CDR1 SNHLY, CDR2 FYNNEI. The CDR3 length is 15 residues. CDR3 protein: CASSEATAMNTEAFF. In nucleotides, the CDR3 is TGTGCCAGCAGTGAAGCGACTGCCATGAACACTGAAGCTTTCTTT. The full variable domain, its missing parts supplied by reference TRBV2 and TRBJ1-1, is EPEVTQTPSHQVTQMGQEVILRCVPISNHLYFYWYRQILGQKVEFLVSFYNNEISEKSEIFDDQFSVERPDGSNFTLKIRSTKLEDSAMYFCASSEATAMNTEAFFGQGTRLTVV.

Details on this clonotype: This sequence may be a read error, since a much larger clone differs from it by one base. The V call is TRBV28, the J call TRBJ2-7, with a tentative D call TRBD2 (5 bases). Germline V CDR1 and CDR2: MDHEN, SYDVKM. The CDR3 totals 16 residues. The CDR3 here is CACSFDRGPDGNEQYF. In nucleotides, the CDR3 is TGTGCCTGCAGTTTCGACCGGGGTCCCGACGGGAACGAGCAGTACTTC. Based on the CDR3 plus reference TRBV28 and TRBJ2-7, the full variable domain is DVKVTQSSRYLVKRTGEKVFLECVQDMDHENMFWYRQDPGLGLRLIYFSYDVKMKEKGDIPEGYSVSREKKERFSLILESASTNQTSMYLCACSFDRGPDGNEQYFGPGTRLTVT.